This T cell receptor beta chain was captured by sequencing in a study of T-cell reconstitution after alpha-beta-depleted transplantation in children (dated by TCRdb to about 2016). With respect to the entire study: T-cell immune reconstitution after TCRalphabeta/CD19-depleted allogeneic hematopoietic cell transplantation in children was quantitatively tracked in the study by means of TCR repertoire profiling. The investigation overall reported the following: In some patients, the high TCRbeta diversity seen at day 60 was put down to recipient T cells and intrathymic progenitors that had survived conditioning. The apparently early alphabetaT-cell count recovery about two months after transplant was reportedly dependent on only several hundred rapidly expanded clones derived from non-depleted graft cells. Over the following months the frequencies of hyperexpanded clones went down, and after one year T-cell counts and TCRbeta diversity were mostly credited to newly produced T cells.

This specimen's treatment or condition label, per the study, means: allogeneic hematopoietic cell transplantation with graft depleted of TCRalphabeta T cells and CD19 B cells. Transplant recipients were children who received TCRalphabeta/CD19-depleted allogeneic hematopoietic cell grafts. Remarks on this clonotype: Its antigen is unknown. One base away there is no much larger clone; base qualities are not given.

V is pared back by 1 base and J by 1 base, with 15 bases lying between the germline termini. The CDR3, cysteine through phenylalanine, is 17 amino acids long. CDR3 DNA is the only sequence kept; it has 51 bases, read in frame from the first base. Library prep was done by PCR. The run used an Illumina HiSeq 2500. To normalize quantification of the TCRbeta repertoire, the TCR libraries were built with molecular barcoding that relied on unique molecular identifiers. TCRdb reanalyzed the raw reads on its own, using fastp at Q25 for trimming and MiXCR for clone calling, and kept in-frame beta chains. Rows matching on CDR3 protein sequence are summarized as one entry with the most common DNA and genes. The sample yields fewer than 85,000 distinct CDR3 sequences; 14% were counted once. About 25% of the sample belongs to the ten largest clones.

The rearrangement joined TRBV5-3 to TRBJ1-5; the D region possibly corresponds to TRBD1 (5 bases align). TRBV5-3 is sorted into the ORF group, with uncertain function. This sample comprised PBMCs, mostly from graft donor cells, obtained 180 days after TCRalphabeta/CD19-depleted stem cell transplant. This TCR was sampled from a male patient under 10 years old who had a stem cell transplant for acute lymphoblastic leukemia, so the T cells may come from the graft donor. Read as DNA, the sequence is TGTGCCAGAAGCTTGCGGCAGGGCCGTAGGAGCAATCAGCCCCAGCATTTT. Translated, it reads CARSLRQGRRSNQPQHF.